Below are 2 T cell receptor beta chains sequenced from a single sample in a study of early T cells in non-severe SARS-CoV-2 infection. A single record per CDR3 protein comes from TCRdb applying MiXCR to the 5' RACE reads. The profile covers roughly 80,000 distinct CDR3 sequences, with about 14% appearing a single time and roughly 3.1% taken by the ten largest. The sequenced material came from whole blood. Receptor source: an adult who was a healthcare worker with PCR-confirmed SARS-CoV-2 infection or an uninfected control (not recorded which).

The gene calls are TRBV11-2 and TRBJ1-6, with unresolved D. This CDR3 spans 15 amino acids. CDR1 SGHAT and CDR2 FQNNGV come from the germline V gene. CDR3 region: CASGSGLTYNSPLHF. CDR3 nucleotide sequence: TGTGCTTCCGGTTCGGGTCTAACCTATAATTCACCCCTCCACTTT.

This clonotype has ten or more counts. This chain connects TRBV14 to TRBJ2-1; 7 bases align to TRBD1. Germline loops: CDR1 SGHDN, CDR2 FVKESK. CDR3 length: 14 amino acids. Trimming took 3 bases from V and 6 from J; bases not matched to a gene: 5. The CDR3 spells CASSQRQGVNEQFF. In DNA, the CDR3 is TGTGCCAGCAGCCAGCGACAGGGAGTCAATGAGCAGTTCTTC.